The clone carrying this T cell receptor beta chain turned up a few times. Its cognate antigen is unknown. The sample is drawn from a study of T-cell memory formation after mild COVID-19. UMIs and sample barcodes were carried by the TCR alpha and TCR beta cDNA libraries that 5'RACE produced using constant-segment primers. Each CDR3 protein gets one entry after TCRdb re-called the 5' RACE reads with MiXCR. There are approximately 430,000 distinct CDR3 sequences in the sample; under 25% occur only once, and around 13% lies in the top ten. Study-level findings and limits: Contracting CD8+ clones were enriched in EMRA, CD4+ mainly in CM and EM. Day 15 to 85 contracting clones showed balanced CD4/CD8; day 15 to 37 expanders favored CD4+. Some clones that responded were present in memory (sampled pre-infection), which suggests cross-reactive memory joined.

The germline CDR1 and CDR2 sequences are SGHRS and YFSETQ. Deletions cut 5 bases from V and 2 bases from J, with 17 bases between. CDR3 size: 15 residues. The sequenced sample was PBMCs or a T cell subset sorted from them (not recorded which). The V gene is TRBV5-1, the J gene TRBJ2-7; a possible D gene is TRBD1 (6 bases). The TCR sequence derives from an adult woman who had mild COVID-19 (a few samples of this study predate the infection). Cell type and time point are not known. CDR3 DNA: TGCGCCAGCAGTCATCCCTCAGGGGCAGCCTACGAGCAGTACTTC. The encoded protein is CASSHPSGAAYEQYF. Full variable domain (outside the CDR3, taken from reference TRBV5-1 and TRBJ2-7): KAGVTQTPRYLIKTRGQQVTLSCSPISGHRSVSWYQQTPGQGLQFLFEYFSETQRNKGNFPGRFSGRQFSNSRSEMNVSTLELGDSALYLCASSHPSGAAYEQYFGPGTRLTVT.